This TCR beta chain stems from a study of T cell responses to AZD1222 COVID-19 vaccine. Repertoires were generated with immunoSEQ multiplex PCR, while TCRdb's copy carries only in-frame clones and drops some. The table lists 60,000 to 75,000 clones, about 74% of them singletons, with roughly 3.5% in the top ten. Study-wide findings and caveats: At baseline, seropositivity was found in only a handful of AZD1222 recipients. Donors skewed white British and female; clonal diversity was possibly underestimated.

In the case of this clone: What it binds is not known.

Germline-derived CDR1 and CDR2 are MGHRA and YSYEKL. Trimming removed 0 bases from V and 6 bases from J; junction bases left unmatched: 9. The CDR3 length is 17 residues. The chain is built from TRBV4-1 and TRBJ2-1, with 9 nucleotides matching TRBD2. The source of this sequence is an adult who received the AZD1222 COVID-19 vaccine. The sequenced sample was peripheral blood, obtained 28 days after the second AZD1222 dose. The CDR3 sequence: CASSQEERAGGSNEQFF. Written as DNA, the CDR3 is TGCGCCAGCAGCCAAGAGGAGCGAGCGGGGGGATCCAATGAGCAGTTCTTC.